This T cell receptor beta chain was recovered during a study of T-cell memory formation after mild COVID-19. Regarding the study as a whole: Pre-infection memory carried some responding clones, suggesting that cross-reactive memory joined. Largely, contracting CD4+ clones fell within CM and EM, and contracting CD8+ clones within EMRA.

Sample barcodes and UMIs were carried by the TCR alpha and TCR beta cDNA libraries that 5'RACE generated with constant-segment primers. A single record per CDR3 protein comes from TCRdb applying MiXCR to the 5' RACE reads. Of 170,000 or so distinct CDR3 sequences in the sample, about 20% were seen once. CDR3 length: 16 amino acids. Losses at the gene ends were 3 bases for V and 6 bases for J; bases not matched to a gene: 10. Looked up from germline, CDR1 is MNHEY and CDR2 is SMNVEV (reference sequence). To note about this clonotype: Its antigen is still unknown.

The specimen was PBMCs or a T cell subset sorted from them (not recorded which). The chain employs TRBV27 and TRBJ2-3, with 9 bases fitting TRBD1. The clonotype was recovered from an adult woman who had mild COVID-19 (a few samples of this study predate the infection). Cell type and time point are not known. The CDR3, as DNA: TGTGCCAGCAGTTTTTGGGGACAGGGTGACATGGATACGCAGTATTTT. Its translation: CASSFWGQGDMDTQYF.